This is a list of T cell receptor beta chains from one sample in a study of molecular identifiers for immune sequencing clone quantification. TCRdb reprocessed the PCR reads via MiXCR and lists one record per CDR3 protein. The sample yields 600,000 to 650,000 distinct CDR3 sequences, nearly 20% seen once. The sample taken for sequencing was naive CD8+ T cells from blood, with Jurkat cell RNA spiked in. These receptors were obtained from a human donor in good health. Some libraries in this study had Jurkat cell RNA spiked in. Each CDR3 is given with its conserved first and last residue. D genes are given only for firm matches. The size entry is marked missing in some rows and otherwise reads once, few, many or a size class.

J	V	size	D	CDR3	DNA
TRBJ2-7	TRBV4-3	many	NA	CASSQERQMTYEQYF	TGCGCCAGCAGCCAAGAAAGGCAGATGACCTACGAGCAGTACTTC
TRBJ2-2	TRBV27	NA	TRBD2	CASGGGIRCDGELFF	TGTGCCAGCGGGGGGGGGATTCGGTGCGACGGGGAGCTGTTTTTT
TRBJ2-3	TRBV24-1	many	TRBD2	CATSEEPGLDPDTQYF	TGTGCCACCAGTGAAGAGCCGGGACTAGACCCAGATACGCAGTATTTT
TRBJ2-5	TRBV28	many	NA	CASSLFGSTEVQETQYF	TGTGCCAGCAGTTTATTCGGCAGCACCGAGGTGCAAGAGACCCAGTACTTC
TRBJ2-6	TRBV19	NA	TRBD1	CASSPGTGSPGANVLTF	TGTGCCAGTAGTCCCGGGACAGGGTCGCCTGGGGCCAACGTCCTGACTTTC
TRBJ2-7	TRBV5-1	many	TRBD1	CASSLWRTGNEQYF	TGCGCCAGCAGCTTGTGGAGGACAGGGAACGAGCAGTACTTC
TRBJ2-3	TRBV4-1	many	NA	CASSQYGENTQYF	TGCGCCAGCAGCCAATACGGGGAAAATACGCAGTATTTT
TRBJ2-5	TRBV13	few	NA	CASSIGTLQETQYF	TGTGCCAGCAGCATCGGGACTCTCCAAGAGACCCAGTACTTC
TRBJ1-1	TRBV7-2	many	NA	CASSLLMNTEAFF	TGTGCCAGCAGCTTATTAATGAACACTGAAGCTTTCTTT
TRBJ2-7	TRBV5-1	NA	TRBD1	CASSWDPGQSYEQYF	TGCGCCAGCAGCTGGGATCCGGGACAGTCCTACGAGCAGTACTTC
TRBJ2-5	TRBV29-1	many	NA	CSVDTDSSGETQYF	TGCAGCGTAGACACGGACAGCTCCGGAGAGACCCAGTACTTC
TRBJ2-3	TRBV4-3	few	NA	CASSQDFFRSSTDTQYF	TGCGCCAGCAGCCAAGATTTTTTCCGTTCTAGCACAGATACGCAGTATTTT
TRBJ2-7	TRBV25-1	many	TRBD2	CASSESSSGSEQYF	TGTGCCAGCAGTGAATCCTCTAGCGGGAGCGAGCAGTACTTC
TRBJ2-1	TRBV4-3	NA	NA	CASSQDLGISYNEQFF	TGCGCCAGCAGCCAAGATCTAGGAATATCCTACAATGAGCAGTTCTTC
TRBJ2-5	TRBV7-9	many	NA	CASLAPHGSSETQYF	TGTGCCAGCTTGGCCCCCCACGGGAGCAGTGAGACCCAGTACTTC
TRBJ1-1	TRBV19	many	NA	CASMGGEGDTEAFF	TGTGCCAGTATGGGCGGGGAAGGGGACACTGAAGCTTTCTTT
TRBJ2-3	TRBV29-1	NA	TRBD2	CSVSIAGGEDTQYF	TGCAGCGTATCTATAGCGGGAGGGGAGGATACGCAGTATTTT
TRBJ2-7	TRBV7-9	few	TRBD2	CASSEPAGGHEQYF	TGTGCCAGCAGCGAGCCAGCGGGAGGGCATGAGCAGTACTTC
TRBJ1-1	TRBV7-6	few	TRBD1	CASSLFSRSPPTGQGAKVAEAFF	TGTGCCAGCAGCTTATTTTCTAGGTCCCCACCTACCGGACAGGGGGCGAAGGTAGCTGAAGCTTTCTTT
TRBJ2-3	TRBV27	many	NA	CASSPLTTDTQYF	TGTGCCAGCAGTCCACTCACAACAGATACGCAGTATTTT
TRBJ2-2	TRBV6-1	NA	NA	CASSDGFNTGELFF	TGTGCCAGCAGTGATGGCTTTAACACCGGGGAGCTGTTTTTT
TRBJ2-7	TRBV20-1	many	NA	CSAREGNSYEQYF	TGCAGTGCTAGAGAGGGAAACTCCTACGAGCAGTACTTC
TRBJ1-1	TRBV25-1	NA	TRBD1	CASRGGGTEASF	TGTGCCAGCAGAGGAGGGGGCACTGAAGCTTCCTTT
TRBJ2-7	TRBV20-1	NA	NA	CSAPTKEAGAPYEQYF	TGCAGTGCACCCACCAAAGAGGCGGGCGCTCCCTACGAGCAGTACTTC
TRBJ2-5	TRBV6-2/TRBV6-3	NA	NA	CASSFEVEGRTTQETQYF	TGTGCCAGCAGTTTTGAGGTGGAGGGCCGTACAACTCAAGAGACCCAGTACTTC
TRBJ1-5	TRBV24-1	many	NA	CATRDRSDQPQHF	TGTGCCACCAGAGACAGGAGTGATCAGCCCCAGCATTTT
TRBJ2-7	TRBV5-6	many	NA	CASSGGLKTYEQYF	TGTGCCAGCAGCGGTGGACTGAAGACCTACGAGCAGTACTTC
TRBJ2-5	TRBV10-3	NA	TRBD2	CAIRPPGLAGGAGETQYF	TGTGCCATCAGGCCCCCGGGACTAGCGGGAGGGGCTGGGGAGACCCAGTACTTC
TRBJ2-7	TRBV20-1	few	NA	CSAIEGTLYEQYF	TGCAGTGCTATTGAGGGGACACTTTACGAGCAGTACTTC
TRBJ2-5	TRBV2	many	NA	CASRTRAGFQETQYF	TGTGCCAGCAGAACTAGAGCGGGTTTCCAAGAGACCCAGTACTTC
TRBJ2-7	TRBV5-6	few	NA	CASSFSGGTLGEQYF	TGTGCCAGCAGCTTTTCGGGGGGCACATTGGGGGAGCAGTACTTC
TRBJ2-7	TRBV6-2/TRBV6-3	many	NA	CASTWESSYEQYF	TGTGCCAGCACCTGGGAGTCCTCCTACGAGCAGTACTTC
TRBJ2-7	TRBV20-1	few	TRBD2	CSARDPAGGYEQYF	TGCAGTGCTAGAGATCCAGCGGGGGGCTACGAGCAGTACTTC
TRBJ2-6	TRBV9	many	NA	CASSGGSDSGANVLTF	TGTGCCAGCAGCGGGGGGAGCGACTCTGGGGCCAACGTCCTGACTTTC
TRBJ2-7	TRBV19	NA	TRBD1	CASSSGTGFFYEQYF	TGTGCCAGTAGTTCAGGGACAGGGTTCTTCTACGAGCAGTACTTC
TRBJ1-2	TRBV7-9	many	NA	CASSSSERNYGYTF	TGTGCCAGCAGCAGCTCAGAGAGAAACTATGGCTACACCTTC
TRBJ2-7	TRBV4-3	many	TRBD1	CASSQHRGEAYEQYF	TGCGCCAGCAGCCAGCACAGGGGGGAAGCCTACGAGCAGTACTTC
TRBJ2-3	TRBV11-2	many	TRBD2	CASSLVGASGYTDTQYF	TGTGCCAGCAGCTTAGTCGGGGCTAGCGGGTACACAGATACGCAGTATTTT
TRBJ1-1	TRBV27	NA	NA	CASSLVRGSEAFF	TGTGCCAGCAGTTTAGTCCGGGGCTCTGAAGCTTTCTTT
TRBJ2-1	TRBV27	few	TRBD1	CASRGTGSSYNEQFF	TGTGCCAGCAGAGGGACAGGGAGCTCCTACAATGAGCAGTTCTTC
TRBJ2-1	TRBV7-9	many	NA	CASSLGDTGEFF	TGTGCCAGCAGCTTAGGGGACACGGGGGAGTTCTTC
TRBJ2-7	TRBV4-3	many	TRBD2	CASSQGAGAAEQYF	TGCGCCAGCAGCCAAGGGGCGGGAGCTGCCGAGCAGTACTTC
TRBJ2-2	TRBV29-1	many	NA	CSVAMSNTGELFF	TGCAGCGTTGCTATGTCGAACACCGGGGAGCTGTTTTTT
TRBJ1-1	TRBV12-3/TRBV12-4	few	NA	CATAGRAGETNTEAFF	TGTGCCACGGCCGGACGGGCAGGGGAGACGAACACTGAAGCTTTCTTT
TRBJ1-4	TRBV15	many	NA	CATKGQQNNEKLFF	TGTGCCACCAAAGGACAGCAAAATAATGAAAAACTGTTTTTT
TRBJ2-5	TRBV11-2	NA	NA	CASSLVLRAQETRYF	TGTGCCAGCAGCTTAGTATTGAGGGCCCAAGAGACCCGGTACTTC
TRBJ2-3	TRBV19	few	NA	CASSIRLQGVDTQYF	TGTGCCAGTAGTATAAGACTCCAAGGGGTCGATACGCAGTATTTT
TRBJ2-7	TRBV14	many	NA	CASSQESVGSYEQYF	TGTGCCAGCAGCCAAGAGAGTGTCGGGAGCTACGAGCAGTACTTC
TRBJ2-5	TRBV10-3	many	TRBD2	CAISEGGGQETQYF	TGTGCCATCAGTGAAGGCGGGGGTCAAGAGACCCAGTACTTC
TRBJ2-7	TRBV4-1	many	TRBD2	CASSQDLRRGGREEQYF	TGCGCCAGCAGCCAAGATCTCAGGCGGGGGGGCCGGGAGGAGCAGTACTTC
TRBJ2-5	TRBV12-3/TRBV12-4	few	TRBD2	CASSSGTRATETQYF	TGTGCCAGCAGTTCCGGGACTAGAGCGACAGAGACCCAGTACTTC
TRBJ2-4	TRBV7-9	many	NA	CASSLVLEKNIQYF	TGTGCCAGCAGCTTAGTGCTGGAGAAAAACATTCAGTACTTC
TRBJ2-7	TRBV6-6	NA	TRBD1	CASSYSDRLAYEQYF	TGTGCCAGCAGTTACTCGGACAGGTTAGCCTACGAGCAGTACTTC
TRBJ1-6	TRBV30	many	TRBD1	CAWLGQGNSPLHF	TGTGCCTGGCTGGGACAGGGGAATTCACCCCTCCACTTT
TRBJ1-6	TRBV14	many	NA	CASSQDRGYNSPLHF	TGTGCCAGCAGCCAAGACCGGGGTTATAATTCACCCCTCCACTTT